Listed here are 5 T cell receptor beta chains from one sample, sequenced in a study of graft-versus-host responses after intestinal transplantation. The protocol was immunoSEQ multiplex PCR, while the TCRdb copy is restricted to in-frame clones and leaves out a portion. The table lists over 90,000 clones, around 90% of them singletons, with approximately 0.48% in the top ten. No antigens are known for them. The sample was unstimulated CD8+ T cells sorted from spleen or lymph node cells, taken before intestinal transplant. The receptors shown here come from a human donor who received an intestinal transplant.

CDR3 sequence reads: CASSLGTPLSHNYGYTF. The DNA of the CDR3 is TGCGCCAGCAGCTTAGGGACACCACTAAGCCACAACTATGGCTACACCTTC. The chain carries TRBV5-1 and TRBJ1-2, with D maybe TRBD1 (6 bases). The CDR3 loop spans 17 amino acids. Deletions cut 2 bases from V and 2 bases from J, with 19 bases between. The germline CDR1 and CDR2 sequences are SGHRS and YFSETQ. The full variable domain, in which reference TRBV5-1 and TRBJ1-2 provide the parts outside the CDR3, is KAGVTQTPRYLIKTRGQQVTLSCSPISGHRSVSWYQQTPGQGLQFLFEYFSETQRNKGNFPGRFSGRQFSNSRSEMNVSTLELGDSALYLCASSLGTPLSHNYGYTFGSGTRLTVV.

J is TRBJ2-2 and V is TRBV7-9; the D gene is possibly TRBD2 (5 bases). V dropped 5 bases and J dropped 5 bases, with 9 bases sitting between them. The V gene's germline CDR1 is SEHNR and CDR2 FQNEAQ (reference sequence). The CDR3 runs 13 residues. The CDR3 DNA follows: TGTGCCAGCAGCCCTACGGGGACCGGGGAGCTGTTTTTT. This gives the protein CASSPTGTGELFF.

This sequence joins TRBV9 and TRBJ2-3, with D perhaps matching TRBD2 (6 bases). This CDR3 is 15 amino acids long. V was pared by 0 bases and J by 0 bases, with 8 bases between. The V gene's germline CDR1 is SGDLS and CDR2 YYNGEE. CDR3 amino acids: CASSVDTSSTDTQYF. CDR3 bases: TGTGCCAGCAGCGTAGATACTAGCAGCACAGATACGCAGTATTTT.

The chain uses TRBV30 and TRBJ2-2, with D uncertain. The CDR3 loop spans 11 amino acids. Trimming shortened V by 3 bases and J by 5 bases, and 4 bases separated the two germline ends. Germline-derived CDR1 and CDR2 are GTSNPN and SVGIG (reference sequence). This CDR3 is CAWSFTGELFF. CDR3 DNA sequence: TGTGCCTGGAGCTTTACCGGGGAGCTGTTTTTT.

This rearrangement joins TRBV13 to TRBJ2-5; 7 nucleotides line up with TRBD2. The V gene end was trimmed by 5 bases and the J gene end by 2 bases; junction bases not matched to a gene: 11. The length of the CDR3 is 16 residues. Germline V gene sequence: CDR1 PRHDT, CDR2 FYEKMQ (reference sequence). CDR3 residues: CASSIGRDYLQETQYF. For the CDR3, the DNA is TGTGCCAGCAGCATTGGCCGGGACTACCTTCAAGAGACCCAGTACTTC.